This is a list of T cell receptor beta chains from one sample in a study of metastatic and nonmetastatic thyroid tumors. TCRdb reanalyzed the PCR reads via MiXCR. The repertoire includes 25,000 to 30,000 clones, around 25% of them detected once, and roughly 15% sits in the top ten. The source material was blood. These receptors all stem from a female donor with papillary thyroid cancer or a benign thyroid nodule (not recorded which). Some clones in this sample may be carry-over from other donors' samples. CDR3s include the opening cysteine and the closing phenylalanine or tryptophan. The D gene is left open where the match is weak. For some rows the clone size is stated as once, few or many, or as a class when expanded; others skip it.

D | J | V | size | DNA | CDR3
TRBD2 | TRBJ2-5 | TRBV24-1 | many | TGTGCCACCAGTGACCCGACTAGCGGAGCTCAAGAGACCCAGTACTTC | CATSDPTSGAQETQYF
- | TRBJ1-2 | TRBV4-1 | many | TGCGCCAGCAGCCAAATGAGAGCGGGAAAGGGCTATGGCTACACCTTC | CASSQMRAGKGYGYTF
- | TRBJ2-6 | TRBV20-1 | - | TGCAGTGCTCGAGGGGGGGAAACTGGGGCCAACGTCCTGACTTTC | CSARGGETGANVLTF
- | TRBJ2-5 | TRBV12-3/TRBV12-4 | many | TGTGCCAGCAGTTTAGCGGGGACTGAGACCCAGTACTTC | CASSLAGTETQYF
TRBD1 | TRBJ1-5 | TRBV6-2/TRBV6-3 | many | TGTGCCAGCAGTTGGACAGGGGGCAATCCGCCCCAGCATTTT | CASSWTGGNPPQHF
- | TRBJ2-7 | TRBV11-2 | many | TGTGCCAGCAGCTTAGAAATTGCCTACGAGCAGTACTTC | CASSLEIAYEQYF
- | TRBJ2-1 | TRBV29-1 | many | TGCAGCGTTGCCCCGGGTAGCGGCGCGTACAATGAGCAGTTCTTC | CSVAPGSGAYNEQFF
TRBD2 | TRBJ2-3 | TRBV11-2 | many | TGTGCCAGCAGCTTTGAACTAGCGAGCACAGATACGCAGTATTTT | CASSFELASTDTQYF
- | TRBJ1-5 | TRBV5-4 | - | TGTGCCAGCAGCAACAGGGATAGCAATCAGCCCCAGCATTTT | CASSNRDSNQPQHF
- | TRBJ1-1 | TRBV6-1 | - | TGTGCCAGCAGCCCGGAGGGGCTATCAGCCTCCCTGGCTTTCTTT | CASSPEGLSASLAFF
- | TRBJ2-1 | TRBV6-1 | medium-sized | TGTGCCAGCAGAAAAGGCTCCGTCAATGAGCAGTTCTTC | CASRKGSVNEQFF
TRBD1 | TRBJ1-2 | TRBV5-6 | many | TGTGCCAGCAGCTTTTGGGACAGGGCCTCCTATGGCTACACCTTC | CASSFWDRASYGYTF
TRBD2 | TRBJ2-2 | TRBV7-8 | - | TGTGCCAGCATCACAGATTCGAACAGCGGGGAGCCGTTTTTT | CASITDSNSGEPFF
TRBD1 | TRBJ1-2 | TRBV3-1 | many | TGTGCCAGCAGCCACCGGGACAGGGTATCCTATGGCTACACCTTC | CASSHRDRVSYGYTF
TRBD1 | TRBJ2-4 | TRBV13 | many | TGTGCCAGCAGCGTACCCGGACAGGGGGCAGCCAAAAACATTCAGTACTTC | CASSVPGQGAAKNIQYF
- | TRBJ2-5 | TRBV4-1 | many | TGCGCCAGCAGCCAAGGCCCTAGCAAAGAGACCCAGTACTTC | CASSQGPSKETQYF
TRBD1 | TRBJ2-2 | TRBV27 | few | TGTGCCAGCAGTTTGGGGGGACAGGCGAGAAGTGAGCTGTTTTTT | CASSLGGQARSELFF
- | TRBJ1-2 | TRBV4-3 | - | TGCGCCAGCATCCAAGGGGACGGACCCTATGGCTACACCTTC | CASIQGDGPYGYTF
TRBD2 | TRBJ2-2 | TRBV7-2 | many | TGTGCCAGCAGCGACCCGGGACTAGCGGTGACCGGGGAGCTGTTTTTT | CASSDPGLAVTGELFF
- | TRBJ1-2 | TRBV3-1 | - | TGTGCCAGCAGCGTAATAGGGGGTAAGGGTGGCTACACCTTC | CASSVIGGKGGYTF
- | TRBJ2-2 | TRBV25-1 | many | TGTGCCAGCACCTCTGAAGATAGGGGGGCCGGGGAGCTGTTTTTT | CASTSEDRGAGELFF
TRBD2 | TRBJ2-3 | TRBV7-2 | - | TGTGCCAGCAGCTTAGCGGGAGGGAGCACAGATACGCAGTATTTT | CASSLAGGSTDTQYF
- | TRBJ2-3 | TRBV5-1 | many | TGCGCCAGCAGCTTGGCTACAGGTCCTGGCACAGATACGCAGTATTTT | CASSLATGPGTDTQYF
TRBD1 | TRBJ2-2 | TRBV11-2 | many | TGTGCCAGCAGCCCCCGACAGGGCCTGAACACCGGGGAGCTGTTTTTT | CASSPRQGLNTGELFF
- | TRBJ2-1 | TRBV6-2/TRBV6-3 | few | TGTGCCAGCAGCCCTACTGGAGTATCTCGACAGTTCTTC | CASSPTGVSRQFF
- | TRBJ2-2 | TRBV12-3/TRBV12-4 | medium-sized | TGTGCCAGCAGGGAGACAGCAGTAGGCGGGGAGCTGTTTTTT | CASRETAVGGELFF
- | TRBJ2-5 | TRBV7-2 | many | TGTGCCAGCAGCCGTTCCGGGACAGAGACCCAGTACTTC | CASSRSGTETQYF
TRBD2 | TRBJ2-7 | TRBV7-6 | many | TGTGCCAGCAGCTTAACACGGGAGGGCCGCGAGCAGTACTTC | CASSLTREGREQYF
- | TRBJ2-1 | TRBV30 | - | TGTGCCCGGAGCCTGAGACTAGGCAATGAGCAGTTCTTC | CARSLRLGNEQFF
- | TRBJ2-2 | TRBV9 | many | TGTGCCAGCAGCGTAGACGGACCGACCTACACCGGGGAGCTGTTTTTT | CASSVDGPTYTGELFF
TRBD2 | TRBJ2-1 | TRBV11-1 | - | TGTGCCAGCAGCTTCATTTCGGGAGGGCCAAGTGAGCAGTTCTTC | CASSFISGGPSEQFF
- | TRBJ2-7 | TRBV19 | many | TGTGCCACCACCTCGGGGGCTGACAGGGCGGGTGAGCAGTACTTC | CATTSGADRAGEQYF
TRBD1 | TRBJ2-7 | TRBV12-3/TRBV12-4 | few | TGTGCCAGCAGGGCAGACAGGGGCGCTGGGGAGCAGTACTTC | CASRADRGAGEQYF
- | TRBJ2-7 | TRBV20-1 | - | TGCAGTGCGGGTGGGGACCACCGTGGCGAGCAGTACTTC | CSAGGDHRGEQYF
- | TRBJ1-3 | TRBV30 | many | TGTGCCTGGAATCGCGGCTCCTCTGGAAACACCATATATTTT | CAWNRGSSGNTIYF
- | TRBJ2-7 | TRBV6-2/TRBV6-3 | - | TGTGCCAGCAGTTACCCCGACCGGATCGTAGGGGCCGAGCAGTACTTC | CASSYPDRIVGAEQYF
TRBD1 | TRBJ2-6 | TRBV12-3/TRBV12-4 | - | TGTGCCAGCAAGACAGGGGCTCACTCTGGGGACAACGTCATGACTTTC | CASKTGAHSGDNVMTF
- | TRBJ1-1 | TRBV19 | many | TGTGCCAGTAGCGAGGGGGGGCGTGTATCTGAAGCTTTCTTT | CASSEGGRVSEAFF
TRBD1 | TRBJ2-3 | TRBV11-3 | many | TGTGCCAGCAGCCCGGGGGACAGGTGGGCTACTAGCACAGATACGCAGTATTTT | CASSPGDRWATSTDTQYF
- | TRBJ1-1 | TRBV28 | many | TGTGCCAGCAGTTTGGCTGGGCGGGTGACCACTGAAGCTTTCTTT | CASSLAGRVTTEAFF
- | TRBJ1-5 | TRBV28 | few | TGTGCCAGCAGTTTATGGCGGTGGGGCAATCAGCCCCAGCATTTT | CASSLWRWGNQPQHF
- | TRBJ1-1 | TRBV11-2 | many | TGTGCCAGCAGCAGACCGACAGGCGCTGAGACTGAAGCTTTCTTT | CASSRPTGAETEAFF
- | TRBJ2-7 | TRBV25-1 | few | TGTGCCAGCAGTGAATATTCCGGTTCAAGGCAGTACTTC | CASSEYSGSRQYF
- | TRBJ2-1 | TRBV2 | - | TGTGCCAGCAGTGAGGTGTCCTACAATGAGCAGTTCTTC | CASSEVSYNEQFF
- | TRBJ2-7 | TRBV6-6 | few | TGTGCCAGCAGTTACTCATCGGGGGCGGGCGAGCAGTACTTC | CASSYSSGAGEQYF
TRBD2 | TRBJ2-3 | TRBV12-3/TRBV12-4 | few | TGTGCCAGCATCCCGATAGCGGGAGTACTCTTCACAGATACGCAGTATTTT | CASIPIAGVLFTDTQYF
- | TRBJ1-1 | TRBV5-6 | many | TGTGCCAGCAGCTTTGGAGTTTCCGGGCTCAACCGGGACACTGAAGCTTTCTTT | CASSFGVSGLNRDTEAFF
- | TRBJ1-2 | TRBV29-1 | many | TGCAGCGTTGAAGATTTAGGGGCGAAAGGCTACACCTTC | CSVEDLGAKGYTF
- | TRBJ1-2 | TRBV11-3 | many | TGTGCCAGCAGCTTAAGGGACACGTCGAACTATGGCTACACCTTC | CASSLRDTSNYGYTF
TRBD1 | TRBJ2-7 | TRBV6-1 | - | TGTGCCAGCACCGGAGTGGGGACAGGGGTCTACGATCATTACTTC | CASTGVGTGVYDHYF
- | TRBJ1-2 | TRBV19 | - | TGTGCCAGTAGTATAATAGCGGTAAACTATGGCTACACCTTC | CASSIIAVNYGYTF
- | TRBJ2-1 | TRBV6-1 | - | TGTGCCAGCAGGGGAGCGGTTGATTCCTACAATGAGCAGTTCTTC | CASRGAVDSYNEQFF
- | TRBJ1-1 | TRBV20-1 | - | TGCAGTATCCCTCGGGCAGTGAACACTGAAGCTTTCTTT | CSIPRAVNTEAFF
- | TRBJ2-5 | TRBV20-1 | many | TGCAGTGCAAGCCCGGAAGGTGGGACCCAGTACTTC | CSASPEGGTQYF